These T cell receptor beta chains were read from a single sample in a study of T cells in Graves' hyperthyroidism and ophthalmopathy. A single record per CDR3 protein comes from TCRdb applying MiXCR to the multiplex PCR reads. Of approximately 210,000 distinct CDR3 sequences detected, 15% to 20% appear once; the ten largest clones hold around 50%. Sequencing was done on a sample of blood. These receptors all come from a man between 45 and 60 years old with Graves' hyperthyroidism. CDR3s include the opening cysteine and the closing phenylalanine or tryptophan. The D gene is left open where the match is weak. Not all rows give a size; the values are once, few, many and, for expanded clones, a class.

CDR3: CASRPTGQETQYF
DNA: TGTGCCAGCAGACCGACCGGTCAAGAGACCCAGTACTTC
J: TRBJ2-5
D: NA
size: NA
V: TRBV6-1

CDR3: CSARSSYEQYF
DNA: TGCAGTGCTAGAAGCAGCTACGAGCAGTACTTC
J: TRBJ2-7
D: NA
size: many
V: TRBV20-1

CDR3: CASTLRWISGANVLTF
DNA: TGTGCCAGCACCCTCCGGTGGATCTCTGGGGCCAACGTCCTGACTTTC
J: TRBJ2-6
D: NA
size: NA
V: TRBV27

CDR3: CASSRTSGSTDTQCF
DNA: TGTGCCAGCAGCCGGACTAGCGGGAGCACAGATACGCAGTGCTTT
J: TRBJ2-3
D: TRBD2
size: NA
V: TRBV7-3

CDR3: CASSQAGHRRETQYF
DNA: TGTGCCAGCAGCCAGGCGGGACATCGAAGGGAGACCCAGTACTTC
J: TRBJ2-5
D: NA
size: few
V: TRBV7-9

CDR3: CAISPTSGTTDTQYF
DNA: TGTGCCATCAGTCCGACTAGCGGCACCACAGATACGCAGTATTTT
J: TRBJ2-3
D: TRBD2
size: many
V: TRBV10-3

CDR3: CASSPRDSRNNEQFF
DNA: TGTGCCAGCAGCCCCCGGGACTCGCGTAACAATGAGCAGTTCTTC
J: TRBJ2-1
D: NA
size: few
V: TRBV7-8

CDR3: CASSLELPGEAFF
DNA: TGTGCCAGCAGCTTAGAGCTACCGGGTGAAGCTTTCTTT
J: TRBJ1-1
D: NA
size: NA
V: TRBV7-9

CDR3: CASSLWTSGDSGANVLTF
DNA: TGCGCCAGCAGTCTATGGACTAGCGGAGACTCTGGGGCCAACGTCCTGACTTTC
J: TRBJ2-6
D: TRBD2
size: NA
V: TRBV5-1

CDR3: CASSLGGLDYEQYF
DNA: TGTGCCAGCAGTTTAGGTGGTTTGGACTACGAGCAGTACTTC
J: TRBJ2-7
D: NA
size: many
V: TRBV28

CDR3: CASRIGGGELFF
DNA: TGTGCCAGCAGGATAGGAGGGGGGGAGCTGTTTTTT
J: TRBJ2-2
D: NA
size: NA
V: TRBV28

CDR3: CSASIRSGYNEQFF
DNA: TGCAGTGCTAGTATCAGGTCAGGCTACAATGAGCAGTTCTTC
J: TRBJ2-1
D: NA
size: many
V: TRBV20-1

CDR3: CASRLDIENSPLHF
DNA: TGTGCCAGCAGATTAGACATCGAGAATTCACCCCTCCACTTT
J: TRBJ1-6
D: NA
size: many
V: TRBV28

CDR3: CASSLQGARGYTF
DNA: TGTGCCAGCAGCTTACAGGGGGCGAGGGGCTACACCTTC
J: TRBJ1-2
D: TRBD1
size: many
V: TRBV11-3

CDR3: CASSPRQGVGTEAFF
DNA: TGTGCCAGCAGCCCCCGACAGGGAGTAGGCACTGAAGCTTTCTTT
J: TRBJ1-1
D: TRBD1
size: NA
V: TRBV7-9

CDR3: CSVGAAGFSGNTIYF
DNA: TGCAGCGTCGGGGCGGCGGGCTTCTCTGGAAACACCATATATTTT
J: TRBJ1-3
D: NA
size: NA
V: TRBV29-1

CDR3: CASSSTPRATSGNEQFF
DNA: TGTGCCAGCAGCTCGACCCCGCGCGCGACTAGCGGGAATGAGCAGTTCTTC
J: TRBJ2-1
D: TRBD2
size: NA
V: TRBV7-8

CDR3: CASNRRGPYHEQFF
DNA: TGTGCCAGCAATAGAAGAGGGCCTTACCATGAGCAGTTCTTC
J: TRBJ2-1
D: NA
size: NA
V: TRBV2

CDR3: CASSLRSQVLSGNTIYF
DNA: TGTGCCAGCAGCTTAAGATCGCAGGTCCTCTCTGGAAACACCATATATTTT
J: TRBJ1-3
D: NA
size: NA
V: TRBV7-2

CDR3: CATRTSGRSGTGELFF
DNA: TGTGCCACCCGGACTAGCGGGAGGTCTGGGACCGGGGAGCTGTTTTTT
J: TRBJ2-2
D: TRBD2
size: many
V: TRBV6-1

CDR3: CATGLAGGGETQYF
DNA: TGTGCCACCGGACTAGCGGGAGGGGGAGAGACCCAGTACTTC
J: TRBJ2-5
D: TRBD2
size: many
V: TRBV2

CDR3: CASSMETEAFF
DNA: TGTGCCAGTAGTATGGAAACTGAAGCTTTCTTT
J: TRBJ1-1
D: NA
size: once
V: TRBV19

CDR3: CASSLGMLTGELFF
DNA: TGCGCCAGCAGCTTGGGTATGCTGACCGGGGAGCTGTTTTTT
J: TRBJ2-2
D: NA
size: few
V: TRBV5-1

CDR3: CSASPPSGRTYNEQFF
DNA: TGCAGTGCTAGTCCCCCTAGCGGGAGAACCTACAATGAGCAGTTCTTC
J: TRBJ2-1
D: TRBD2
size: many
V: TRBV20-1

CDR3: CASSLLPGTVYNEQFF
DNA: TGTGCCAGTAGTTTGTTACCCGGGACAGTTTACAATGAGCAGTTCTTC
J: TRBJ2-1
D: TRBD1
size: NA
V: TRBV19

CDR3: CAWSGQGFSNEKLFF
DNA: TGTGCCTGGAGTGGACAGGGGTTTTCTAATGAAAAACTGTTTTTT
J: TRBJ1-4
D: TRBD1
size: NA
V: TRBV30

CDR3: CASSLLGIGVEETQYF
DNA: TGTGCCAGCAGTTTATTGGGGATCGGAGTTGAAGAGACCCAGTACTTC
J: TRBJ2-5
D: NA
size: many
V: TRBV27

CDR3: CASSQASSEVGELFF
DNA: TGTGCCAGCAGCCAAGCCTCTAGCGAGGTCGGGGAGCTGTTTTTT
J: TRBJ2-2
D: NA
size: NA
V: TRBV13

CDR3: CASSPGDGSGANVLTF
DNA: TGTGCCAGCAGCCCCGGTGATGGCTCTGGGGCCAACGTCCTGACTTTC
J: TRBJ2-6
D: NA
size: NA
V: TRBV7-9

CDR3: CASSPGRSNEQFF
DNA: TGTGCCAGCAGCCCTGGACGGAGCAATGAGCAGTTCTTC
J: TRBJ2-1
D: NA
size: many
V: TRBV7-3

CDR3: CASRRTGGLLEQYF
DNA: TGTGCCAGCAGGCGGACAGGGGGCCTTTTGGAGCAGTACTTC
J: TRBJ2-7
D: TRBD1
size: NA
V: TRBV27

CDR3: CATSKDRVNEDTQYF
DNA: TGTGCCACAAGCAAGGACAGGGTGAATGAGGATACGCAGTATTTT
J: TRBJ2-3
D: TRBD1
size: many
V: TRBV2

CDR3: CASSLRDRGTSTDTQYF
DNA: TGTGCCAGCAGCTTAAGGGACAGGGGGACTAGCACAGATACGCAGTATTTT
J: TRBJ2-3
D: TRBD1
size: NA
V: TRBV7-8

CDR3: CASSSGGGRAGSVEQYF
DNA: TGTGCCAGCAGCTCAGGTGGCGGGAGGGCCGGATCAGTCGAGCAGTACTTC
J: TRBJ2-7
D: TRBD2
size: many
V: TRBV11-2

CDR3: CASSSGPPMVPLHF
DNA: TGTGCCAGCAGCTCGGGCCCCCCGATGGTACCCCTCCACTTT
J: TRBJ1-6
D: NA
size: NA
V: TRBV7-2

CDR3: CASRISGRTGQYGYTF
DNA: TGTGCCAGCAGAATTTCTGGGAGGACAGGACAATATGGCTACACCTTC
J: TRBJ1-2
D: TRBD1
size: many
V: TRBV6-1

CDR3: CASSLESSWNNEQFF
DNA: TGTGCCAGCAGTTTAGAGTCAAGCTGGAACAATGAGCAGTTCTTC
J: TRBJ2-1
D: NA
size: many
V: TRBV28

CDR3: CAWSVGDYPLDEQFF
DNA: TGTGCCTGGAGTGTAGGGGACTACCCTTTGGATGAGCAGTTCTTC
J: TRBJ2-1
D: TRBD2
size: many
V: TRBV30

CDR3: CASSPEGGARETQYF
DNA: TGTGCCAGCAGCCCCGAGGGGGGGGCGCGGGAGACCCAGTACTTC
J: TRBJ2-5
D: NA
size: NA
V: TRBV5-4

CDR3: CSATGLAVPYEQYF
DNA: TGCAGTGCTACGGGACTAGCGGTACCCTACGAGCAGTACTTC
J: TRBJ2-7
D: TRBD2
size: NA
V: TRBV20-1

CDR3: CASSAGTGDTDTQYF
DNA: TGTGCCAGCAGCGCCGGGACAGGGGACACAGATACGCAGTATTTT
J: TRBJ2-3
D: TRBD1
size: NA
V: TRBV7-9

CDR3: CSALAGETGELFF
DNA: TGCAGTGCTTTAGCGGGAGAAACCGGGGAGCTGTTTTTT
J: TRBJ2-2
D: TRBD2
size: NA
V: TRBV20-1

CDR3: CASSFRGHGDSPLHF
DNA: TGTGCCAGCAGCTTTCGGGGGCATGGTGATTCACCCCTCCACTTT
J: TRBJ1-6
D: NA
size: NA
V: TRBV5-6

CDR3: CASSPVGGKETQYF
DNA: TGTGCCAGCAGTCCGGTCGGGGGGAAAGAGACCCAGTACTTC
J: TRBJ2-5
D: TRBD2
size: few
V: TRBV12-3/TRBV12-4

CDR3: CASSIPGLGSYNEQFF
DNA: TGTGCCAGTAGTATCCCGGGACTAGGCTCCTACAATGAGCAGTTCTTC
J: TRBJ2-1
D: TRBD2
size: NA
V: TRBV19

CDR3: CASRSSTDTQYF
DNA: TGTGCCAGCAGATCGTCCACAGATACGCAGTATTTT
J: TRBJ2-3
D: NA
size: many
V: TRBV7-9

CDR3: CASLREAGSTEAFF
DNA: TGCGCCAGCCTCCGCGAGGCGGGGAGCACTGAAGCTTTCTTT
J: TRBJ1-1
D: NA
size: few
V: TRBV5-1

CDR3: CASSKSSGSWNEQFF
DNA: TGTGCCAGTAGTAAATCTAGCGGGAGTTGGAATGAGCAGTTCTTC
J: TRBJ2-1
D: TRBD2
size: many
V: TRBV19

CDR3: CASSFRLAGENEQFF
DNA: TGTGCCAGCAGCTTTAGACTAGCGGGAGAAAATGAGCAGTTCTTC
J: TRBJ2-1
D: TRBD2
size: few
V: TRBV5-4

CDR3: CASSQELGSQYF
DNA: TGTGCCAGTAGCCAGGAATTGGGATCGCAGTATTTT
J: TRBJ2-3
D: NA
size: NA
V: TRBV19

CDR3: CASMSPQLTGHEQYF
DNA: TGTGCCAGCATGAGTCCTCAGCTAACGGGCCACGAGCAGTACTTC
J: TRBJ2-7
D: NA
size: many
V: TRBV12-3/TRBV12-4

CDR3: CASSLVPRRVETQYF
DNA: TGTGCCAGCAGCTTAGTCCCCCGGAGGGTTGAGACCCAGTACTTC
J: TRBJ2-5
D: NA
size: many
V: TRBV7-8

CDR3: CASSDRSNTEAFF
DNA: TGTGCCAGCAGTGATCGGTCGAACACTGAAGCTTTCTTT
J: TRBJ1-1
D: NA
size: NA
V: TRBV25-1

CDR3: CASSLVGQGAKNIQYF
DNA: TGTGCCAGCAGCTTAGTTGGCCAGGGGGCCAAAAACATTCAGTACTTC
J: TRBJ2-4
D: NA
size: NA
V: TRBV7-9